A single sample gave rise to the 25 T cell receptor beta chains below, sequenced in a study of vaccination and CD4 T cells after COVID-19. Their target antigens are unknown. The time point here: late sampling 161 to 241 days after vaccination in three convalescent patients. Treatment indicated: roughly 10-day PBMC culture with coronavirus spike peptide pools or control peptides (ViraFEST assay). Sequencing of the DNA from cultured CD4+ T cells was carried out with the Oncomine TCR Beta short-read assay. TCRdb re-called the PCR reads with MiXCR, one entry per CDR3 protein. Of 20,000 to 25,000 distinct CDR3 sequences listed, 35% are singletons. This specimen consisted of CD4+ T cells from blood, cultured in vitro, obtained about 7 months after SARS-CoV-2 vaccination. All receptors come from a human donor who had recovered from COVID-19.

V usage is TRBV15 and J usage is TRBJ2-6; D perhaps matches TRBD1 (5 bases). Trimming cost V 3 bases and J 2 bases, with 8 bases left between them. CDR1 and CDR2 from the germline V gene are LNHNV and YYDKDF (reference sequence). The CDR3 has 15 residues. The CDR3 bases are TGTGCCACCAGCAGGCAGGGTACTGGGGCCAACGTCCTGACTTTC. Translating it yields CATSRQGTGANVLTF.

The DNA of the CDR3 is TGTGCCGGTTCCCGAGGGGCTAATAATTCACCCCTCCACTTT. Translating it yields CAGSRGANNSPLHF. The chain couples TRBV28 to TRBJ1-6; D may be TRBD1 (5 bases). The CDR3 has 14 residues. Germline CDR1 is MDHEN and CDR2 is SYDVKM. V lost 11 bases and J 5 bases, leaving 16 bases between the germline ends.

This clonotype was detected only once. The chain has TRBV7-6 and TRBJ2-3, with D possibly TRBD1 on 5 matching bases. The CDR3 spans 16 residues. The V and J ends lost 1 base and 0 bases respectively, with 11 bases between them. CDR1 and CDR2 from the germline V gene are SGHVS and FNYEAQ. The CDR3 DNA follows: TGTGCCAGCAGCTTAGTTAAGACAGCGAGCACAGATACGCAGTATTTT. Residues: CASSLVKTASTDTQYF.

This clonotype came up a few times. The V gene is TRBV28, the J gene TRBJ1-5; D gene unclear. The CDR3 length is 14 residues. In germline, CDR1 is MDHEN, CDR2 SYDVKM. Trimming removed 6 bases from V and 3 bases from J, with 12 bases in between. The CDR3: CASSETQYNQPQHF. The CDR3 DNA is TGTGCCAGCAGCGAGACCCAGTACAATCAGCCCCAGCATTTT.

The rearrangement uses TRBV5-1 and TRBJ2-5; 7 positions match TRBD2. The CDR3 totals 15 residues. CDR1 is SGHRS and CDR2 is YFSETQ in the germline V gene. The CDR3 DNA reads TGCGCAACCACCCAGGGCCTAGCGGTATCAGAGACCCAGTACTTC. This codes for CATTQGLAVSETQYF. Complete variable domain (other parts from reference TRBV5-1 and TRBJ2-5): KAGVTQTPRYLIKTRGQQVTLSCSPISGHRSVSWYQQTPGQGLQFLFEYFSETQRNKGNFPGRFSGRQFSNSRSEMNVSTLELGDSALYLCATTQGLAVSETQYFGPGTRLLVL.

The chain is built from TRBV20-1 and TRBJ2-7, with 9 positions matching TRBD1. CDR1 is DFQATT, CDR2 SNEGSKA, per germline (reference sequence). The V segment lost 6 bases and the J segment 3 bases; nucleotides outside the gene matches: 6. The CDR3 sequence is 13 residues long. CDR3 region: CSAKGQGIYEQYF. The CDR3 DNA follows: TGCAGTGCGAAGGGACAGGGAATCTACGAGCAGTACTTC.

V gene TRBV5-8 combines with J gene TRBJ1-5; 10 bases match TRBD1. This CDR3 region has 16 residues. V shed 5 bases, J shed 7 bases, and the junction held 12 bases outside the gene matches. The germline V gene encodes CDR1 SGHTS and CDR2 YDEGEE. Here the CDR3 reads CASRGQGTPRGQPQHF. CDR3 DNA sequence: TGTGCCAGCAGGGGACAGGGGACACCTCGGGGGCAGCCCCAGCATTTT. Filled out from reference TRBV5-8 and TRBJ1-5, the complete variable domain reads EAGVTQSPTHLIKTRGQQATLRCSPISGHTSVYWYQQALGLGLQFLLWYDEGEERNRGNFPPRFSGRQFPNYSSELNVNALELEDSALYLCASRGQGTPRGQPQHFGDGTRLSIL.

By its share, this clonotype is medium-sized. The chain is built from TRBV7-2 and TRBJ2-5; D is perhaps TRBD1 (5 bases). The CDR3 contains 13 residues. CDR1 is SGHTA, CDR2 FQGNSA, per germline. V gave up 4 bases and J gave up 4 bases, with 10 bases separating them. The CDR3 DNA is TGTGCCAGCAGCTCCAGACAGAGAGAGACCCAGTACTTC. Amino acid sequence: CASSSRQRETQYF.

The rearrangement links TRBV4-1 to TRBJ2-1, with TRBD1 matching over 8 bases. The CDR3 is made up of 14 amino acids. The junction had 4 bases not matched to a gene; V was cut back by 3 bases and J by 6 bases. Per germline, CDR1 MGHRA and CDR2 YSYEKL. CDR3: CASSHRDRGNEQFF. In nucleotides, the CDR3 is TGCGCCAGCAGCCACCGAGACAGGGGCAATGAGCAGTTCTTC.

This clonotype has more than one count but fewer than ten. The gene calls are TRBV20-1 and TRBJ2-1; D call uncertain. The CDR3 consists of 14 residues. V was clipped by 3 bases and J by 5 bases, with 14 bases between them. Germline CDR1 and CDR2: DFQATT and SNEGSKA (reference sequence). This CDR3 is CSARAASLHNEQFF. The CDR3 DNA reads as TGCAGTGCTAGGGCAGCGAGTCTTCACAATGAGCAGTTCTTC.

Relative to its sample, this clonotype is medium-sized. This chain's CDR3 is CASSLENEQFF. The CDR3 nucleotides are TGTGCCAGCAGCCTGGAGAATGAGCAGTTCTTC. The chain is built from TRBV6-1 and TRBJ2-1; D is undetermined. Deletions cut 6 bases from V and 7 bases from J, with 7 bases between. The germline V gene encodes CDR1 MNHNS and CDR2 SASEGT. The CDR3 is 11 residues long.

The chain recombines TRBV7-9 with TRBJ2-1; 7 positions match TRBD1. V was pared by 3 bases and J by 6 bases, with 8 bases of the junction left unmatched. The length of the CDR3 is 15 residues. The germline V gene encodes CDR1 SEHNR and CDR2 FQNEAQ (reference sequence). The CDR3 sequence: CASSLSTGVGNEQFF. In DNA form, the CDR3 reads TGTGCCAGCAGCTTGAGTACAGGGGTTGGCAATGAGCAGTTCTTC. Combining the CDR3 with reference TRBV7-9 and TRBJ2-1 gives the whole variable domain DTGVSQNPRHKITKRGQNVTFRCDPISEHNRLYWYRQTLGQGPEFLTYFQNEAQLEKSRLLSDRFSAERPKGSFSTLEIQRTEQGDSAMYLCASSLSTGVGNEQFFGPGTRLTVL.

With respect to this clonotype: A much larger clone sits a single nucleotide away, making a read error possible. The chain recombines TRBV20-1 with TRBJ2-7; D remains ambiguous. Per the germline V gene, CDR1 is DFQATT and CDR2 is SNEGSKA (reference sequence). V lost 0 bases to trimming and J lost 6 bases, with 15 bases between them. This CDR3 comprises 14 residues. In nucleotides, the CDR3 is TGCAGTGCTAGAGATGTATCAAAGCCCTGCGAGCAGTACTTC. Translating gives CSARDVSKPCEQYF.

This chain joins TRBV27 and TRBJ2-7, with TRBD2 as a possible D gene (5 bases). CDR1 and CDR2 from the germline V gene are MNHEY and SMNVEV (reference sequence). The CDR3 sequence is 15 residues long. V was clipped by 1 base and J by 2 bases, with 12 bases between them. The CDR3 is CASSLFRTAPYEQYF. The CDR3, as DNA: TGTGCCAGCAGTTTATTTCGGACTGCCCCCTACGAGCAGTACTTC.

The rearrangement joins TRBV7-2 to TRBJ1-2; no reliable D call. The CDR3 consists of 13 residues. V lost 5 bases and J lost 4, with 11 bases in between. Germline values: CDR1 SGHTA, CDR2 FQGNSA. CDR3 sequence reads: CASSPRRAYGYTF. CDR3 coding DNA: TGTGCCAGCAGCCCCCGGAGGGCCTATGGCTACACCTTC.

By sample share, this clonotype is medium-sized. The V call is TRBV6-1, the J call TRBJ2-7; no reliable D call. The CDR3 totals 13 residues. Germline V gene lookup returns CDR1 MNHNS and CDR2 SASEGT. Trimming took 5 bases from V and 1 from J, leaving 9 bases between them. The CDR3 DNA reads TGTGCCAGCAGTCGGACGGGTTCCTACGAGCAGTACTTC. Translation gives CASSRTGSYEQYF.

The V and J genes are TRBV28 and TRBJ1-2, with D tentatively TRBD1 (5 bases). Germline CDR1 is MDHEN and CDR2 is SYDVKM. CDR3 length: 12 amino acids. V lost 2 bases, J lost 8 bases, and 9 bases lay in between. CDR3 nucleotides: TGTGCCAGCAGTTTACAGGGTTGGGGCTACACCTTC. Residues: CASSLQGWGYTF.

This clonotype was picked up a small number of times. The chain recombines TRBV7-6 with TRBJ2-1; 10 bases match TRBD2. This CDR3 has 17 amino acids. The V segment lost 4 bases and the J segment 10 bases; nucleotides outside the gene matches: 16. Looked up from germline, CDR1 is SGHVS and CDR2 is FNYEAQ. This chain's CDR3 is CASSSTGPSGSSREQFF. For the CDR3, the DNA is TGTGCCAGCAGCTCAACGGGGCCTAGCGGGAGCTCCCGGGAGCAGTTCTTC.

The rearrangement uses TRBV20-1 and TRBJ2-5, with TRBD2 identical over 7 bases. CDR3 length: 12 amino acids. Trimming took 6 bases from V and 4 from J; bases not matched to a gene: 5. Germline V gene data show CDR1 as DFQATT and CDR2 as SNEGSKA (reference sequence). Here the CDR3 reads CSAQTSVETQYF. The CDR3 DNA reads TGCAGTGCCCAAACTAGCGTAGAGACCCAGTACTTC.

As to this clonotype: The limits of the CDR3 on the DNA are not certain, so only TCRdb's listed CDR3 is given. V and J are TRBV20-1 and TRBJ2-1; no DNA check was done on the table's D call, TRBD2. The CDR3 extends over 22 residues, inclusive of both ends. The germline gives CDR1 DFQATT, CDR2 SNEGSKA (reference sequence). CDR3 sequence reads: CRGLSRVSLCQQTAGGLDEQFF.

Comment on this clonotype: A read error is possible here, since a much larger clone lies one base away. J is TRBJ2-7 and V is TRBV27; unclear D gene. From germline, CDR1 is MNHEY and CDR2 SMNVEV (reference sequence). This CDR3 region has 13 residues. Trimming shortened V by 6 bases and J by 3 bases, and 12 bases separated the two germline ends. The CDR3 sequence: CASSPNQDYEQYF. CDR3 nucleotide sequence: TGTGCCAGCAGCCCAAACCAAGACTACGAGCAGTACTTC.

The chain combines TRBV5-6 with TRBJ2-5; tentative D call: TRBD2 (5 bases). Germline V gives CDR1 SGHDT, CDR2 YYEEEE. Deletions cut 0 bases from V and 1 base from J, with 16 bases between. CDR3 length equals 17 residues. Written as DNA, the CDR3 is TGTGCCAGCAGCTTGGGCCGGACCCGGGGTCGCCAAGAGACCCAGTACTTC. Translated, it gives CASSLGRTRGRQETQYF.

V is TRBV10-3 and J is TRBJ2-7; 10 bases map to TRBD1. The CDR3 runs to 14 residues. The germline V gene has CDR1 ENHRY and CDR2 SYGVKD. V lost 6 bases and J lost 3; bases outside the gene matches: 5. The CDR3 sequence: CAIRAGTGDYEQYF. The CDR3 bases are TGTGCCATCAGGGCCGGGACAGGGGACTACGAGCAGTACTTC.

The chain recombines TRBV20-1 with TRBJ1-3, with 8 positions matching TRBD1. The CDR3 runs to 16 residues. CDR1 DFQATT and CDR2 SNEGSKA come from the germline V gene (reference sequence). V shed 5 bases, J shed 4 bases, and the junction held 13 bases outside the gene matches. CDR3 protein: CSAQPTQGAWGNTIYF. In DNA form, the CDR3 reads TGCAGTGCTCAGCCTACTCAGGGGGCTTGGGGAAACACCATATATTTT.

The V and J genes are TRBV7-9 and TRBJ1-6, with a tentative D call TRBD1 (6 bases). Trimming removed 3 bases at V and 14 bases at J, with 14 bases between. There are 13 residues in the CDR3. The germline CDR1 and CDR2 sequences are SEHNR and FQNEAQ (reference sequence). The CDR3 coding sequence is TGTGCCAGCAGCTTGGCGGCAGGGGAGGCCCTCCACTTT. It encodes CASSLAAGEALHF. Variable domain in full (rest from reference TRBV7-9 and TRBJ1-6): DTGVSQNPRHKITKRGQNVTFRCDPISEHNRLYWYRQTLGQGPEFLTYFQNEAQLEKSRLLSDRFSAERPKGSFSTLEIQRTEQGDSAMYLCASSLAAGEALHFGNGTRLTVT.